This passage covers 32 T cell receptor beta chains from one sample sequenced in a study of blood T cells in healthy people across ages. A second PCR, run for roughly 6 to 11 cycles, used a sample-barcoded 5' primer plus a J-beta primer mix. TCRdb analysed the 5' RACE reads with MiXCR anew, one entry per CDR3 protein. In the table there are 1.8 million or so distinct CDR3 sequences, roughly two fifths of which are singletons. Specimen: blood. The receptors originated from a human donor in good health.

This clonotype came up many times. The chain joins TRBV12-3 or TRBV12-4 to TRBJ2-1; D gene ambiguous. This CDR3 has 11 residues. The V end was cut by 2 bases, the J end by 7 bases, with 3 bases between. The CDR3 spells CASSLLNEQFF. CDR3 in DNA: TGTGCCAGCAGTTTACTTAATGAGCAGTTCTTC.

The CDR3 DNA reads TGCAGTGCTAGTCGTAGGGGACCCACAGATACGCAGTATTTT. Protein product: CSASRRGPTDTQYF. The chain couples TRBV20-1 to TRBJ2-3; D is possibly TRBD1 or TRBD2 (5 bases each). The germline V and J ends were trimmed by 3 bases and 2 bases, with 12 bases remaining between them. CDR3 length: 14 residues. Germline CDR1 DFQATT, CDR2 SNEGSKA (reference sequence).

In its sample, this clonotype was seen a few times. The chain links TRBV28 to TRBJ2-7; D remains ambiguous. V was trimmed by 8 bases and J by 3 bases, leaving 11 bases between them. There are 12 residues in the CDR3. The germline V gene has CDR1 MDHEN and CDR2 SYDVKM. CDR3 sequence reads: CASRKSLYEQYF. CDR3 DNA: TGTGCCAGCCGGAAGTCCCTCTACGAGCAGTACTTC.

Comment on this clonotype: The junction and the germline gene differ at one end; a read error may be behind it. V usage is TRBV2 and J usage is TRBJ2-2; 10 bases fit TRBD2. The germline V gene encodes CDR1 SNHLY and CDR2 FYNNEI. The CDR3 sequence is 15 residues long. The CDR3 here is CASSESGGVTGERFF. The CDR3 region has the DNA TGTGCCAGCAGTGAAAGCGGGGGGGTCACCGGGGAGCGGTTTTTT. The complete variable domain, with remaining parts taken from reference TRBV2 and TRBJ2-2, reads EPEVTQTPSHQVTQMGQEVILRCVPISNHLYFYWYRQILGQKVEFLVSFYNNEISEKSEIFDDQFSVERPDGSNFTLKIRSTKLEDSAMYFCASSESGGVTGERFFGEGSRLTVL.

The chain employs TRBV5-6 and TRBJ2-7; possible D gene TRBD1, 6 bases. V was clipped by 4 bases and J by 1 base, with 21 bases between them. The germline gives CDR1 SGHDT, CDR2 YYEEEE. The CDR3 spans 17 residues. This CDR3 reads CASSPKMGRGRSYEQYF. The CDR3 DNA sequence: TGTGCCAGCAGCCCCAAAATGGGCAGGGGACGTTCCTACGAGCAGTACTTC.

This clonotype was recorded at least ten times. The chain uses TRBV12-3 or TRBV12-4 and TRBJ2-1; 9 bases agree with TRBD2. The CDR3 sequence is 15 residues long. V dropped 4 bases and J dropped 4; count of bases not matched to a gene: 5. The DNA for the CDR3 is TGTGCCAGCAGTTCACGAGCGGGGGGTTACAATGAGCAGTTCTTC. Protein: CASSSRAGGYNEQFF.

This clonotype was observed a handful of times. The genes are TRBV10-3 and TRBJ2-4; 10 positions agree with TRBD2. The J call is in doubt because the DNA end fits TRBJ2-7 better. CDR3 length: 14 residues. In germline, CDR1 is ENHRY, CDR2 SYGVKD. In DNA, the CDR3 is TGTGCCATCACGAGGCTAGCGGGGGCAAGCGAGCAGTACTTC. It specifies CAITRLAGASEQYF.

CDR3 in DNA: TGCGCCAGCAGCTTAGAGGGTCTCAATCAGCCCCAGCATTTT. This encodes CASSLEGLNQPQHF. V gene TRBV5-1 combines with J gene TRBJ1-5; no clear D gene. Trimming took off 2 bases at V and 3 bases at J, with 9 bases between the two ends. The CDR3 sequence is 14 residues long. Germline V gives CDR1 SGHRS, CDR2 YFSETQ.

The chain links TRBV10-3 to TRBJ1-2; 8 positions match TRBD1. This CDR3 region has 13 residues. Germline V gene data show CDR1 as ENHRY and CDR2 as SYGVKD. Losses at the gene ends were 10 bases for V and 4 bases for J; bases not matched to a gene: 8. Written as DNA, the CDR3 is TGTGCCACCGGGACAGGACTATCCTATGGCTACACCTTC. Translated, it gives CATGTGLSYGYTF.

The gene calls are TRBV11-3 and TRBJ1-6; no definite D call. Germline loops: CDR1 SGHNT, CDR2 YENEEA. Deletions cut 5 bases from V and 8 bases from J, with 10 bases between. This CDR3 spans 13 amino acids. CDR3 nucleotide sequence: TGTGCCAGCAGCAATACGAAAGATTCACCCCTCCACTTT. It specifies CASSNTKDSPLHF.

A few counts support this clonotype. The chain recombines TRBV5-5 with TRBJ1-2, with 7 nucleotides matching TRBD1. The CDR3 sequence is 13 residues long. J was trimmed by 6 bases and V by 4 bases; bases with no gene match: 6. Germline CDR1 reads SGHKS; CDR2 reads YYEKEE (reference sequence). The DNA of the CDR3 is TGTGCCAGCAGCCAATTAGACAGGGATGGCTACACCTTC. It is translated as CASSQLDRDGYTF.

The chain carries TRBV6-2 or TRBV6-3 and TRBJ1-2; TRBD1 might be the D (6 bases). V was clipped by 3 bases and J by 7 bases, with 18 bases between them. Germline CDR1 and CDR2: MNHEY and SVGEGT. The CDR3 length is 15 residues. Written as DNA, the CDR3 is TGTGCCAGCAGTTATGATCTGGCCGGGACACTTGGCTACACCTTC. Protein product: CASSYDLAGTLGYTF.

The CDR3 DNA follows: TGCAGCGTTGTTGGTTCAGACGGCTACACCTTC. It specifies CSVVGSDGYTF. The rearrangement joins TRBV29-1 to TRBJ1-2; D call uncertain. This CDR3 contains 11 residues. In germline, CDR1 is SQVTM, CDR2 ANQGSEA. Trimming stripped 4 bases from V and 8 bases from J, with 11 bases between.

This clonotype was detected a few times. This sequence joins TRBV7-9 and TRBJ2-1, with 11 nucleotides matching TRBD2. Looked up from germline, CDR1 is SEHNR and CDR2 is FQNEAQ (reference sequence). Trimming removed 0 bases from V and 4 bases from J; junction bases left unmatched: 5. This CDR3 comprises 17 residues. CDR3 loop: CASSLARTSGQYNEQFF. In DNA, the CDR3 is TGTGCCAGCAGCTTAGCCAGGACTAGCGGGCAATACAATGAGCAGTTCTTC.

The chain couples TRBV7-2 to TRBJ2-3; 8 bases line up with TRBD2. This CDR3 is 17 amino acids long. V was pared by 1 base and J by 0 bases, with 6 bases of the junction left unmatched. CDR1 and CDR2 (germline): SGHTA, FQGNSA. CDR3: CASSLVSGGGSTDTQYF. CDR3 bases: TGTGCCAGCAGCTTAGTCAGCGGGGGAGGGAGCACAGATACGCAGTATTTT. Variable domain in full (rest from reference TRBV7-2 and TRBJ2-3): GAGVSQSPSNKVTEKGKDVELRCDPISGHTALYWYRQSLGQGLEFLIYFQGNSAPDKSGLPSDRFSAERTGGSVSTLTIQRTQQEDSAVYLCASSLVSGGGSTDTQYFGPGTRLTVL.

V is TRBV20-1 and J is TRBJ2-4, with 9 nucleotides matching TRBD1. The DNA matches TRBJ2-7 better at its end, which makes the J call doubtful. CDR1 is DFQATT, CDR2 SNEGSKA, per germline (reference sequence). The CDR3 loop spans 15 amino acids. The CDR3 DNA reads TGCAGTGCTAGAGACATCCGGGACAGGGTCTACGAGCAGTACTTC. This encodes CSARDIRDRVYEQYF.

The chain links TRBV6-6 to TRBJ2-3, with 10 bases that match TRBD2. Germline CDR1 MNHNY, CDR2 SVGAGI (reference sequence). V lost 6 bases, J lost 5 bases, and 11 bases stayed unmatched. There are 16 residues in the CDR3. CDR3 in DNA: TGTGCCAGCAGGTCCCAGCGGGGGGGCCCGGAAGATACGCAGTATTTT. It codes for CASRSQRGGPEDTQYF.

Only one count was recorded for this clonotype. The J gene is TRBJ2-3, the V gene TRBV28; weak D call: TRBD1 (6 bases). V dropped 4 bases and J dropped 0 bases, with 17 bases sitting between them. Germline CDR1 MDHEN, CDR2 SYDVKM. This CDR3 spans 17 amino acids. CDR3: CASSSPWQGRSTDTQYF. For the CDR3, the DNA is TGTGCCAGCAGTTCTCCCTGGCAGGGGCGTAGCACAGATACGCAGTATTTT.

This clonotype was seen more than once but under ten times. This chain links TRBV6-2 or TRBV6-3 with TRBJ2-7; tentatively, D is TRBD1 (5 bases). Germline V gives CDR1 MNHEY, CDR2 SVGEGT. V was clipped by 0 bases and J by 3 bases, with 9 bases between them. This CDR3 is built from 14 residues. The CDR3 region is CASSYSSGIYEQYF. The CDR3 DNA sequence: TGTGCCAGCAGTTACTCGTCAGGGATCTACGAGCAGTACTTC.

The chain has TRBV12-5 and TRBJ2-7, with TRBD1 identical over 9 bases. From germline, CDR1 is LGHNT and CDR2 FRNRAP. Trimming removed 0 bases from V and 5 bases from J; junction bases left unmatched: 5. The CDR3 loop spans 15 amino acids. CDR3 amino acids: CASGLVRTGDDEQYF. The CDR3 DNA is TGTGCTAGTGGTTTGGTTAGGACAGGGGATGACGAGCAGTACTTC. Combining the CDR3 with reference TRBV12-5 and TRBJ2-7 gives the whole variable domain DARVTQTPRHKVTEMGQEVTMRCQPILGHNTVFWYRQTMMQGLELLAYFRNRAPLDDSGMPKDRFSAEMPDATLATLKIQPSEPRDSAVYFCASGLVRTGDDEQYFGPGTRLTVT.

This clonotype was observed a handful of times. The CDR3 DNA sequence: TGCGCCAGCAGCCAAGTTCTAAAGGGGGGCAGGAACTATGGCTACACCTTC. Residues: CASSQVLKGGRNYGYTF. The V gene is TRBV4-3, the J gene TRBJ1-2, with D perhaps TRBD1 (6 bases). Trimming left V 1 base short and J 2 bases short, with 17 bases between. The CDR3 is 17 amino acids. Germline CDR1 is LGHNA and CDR2 is YSLEER.

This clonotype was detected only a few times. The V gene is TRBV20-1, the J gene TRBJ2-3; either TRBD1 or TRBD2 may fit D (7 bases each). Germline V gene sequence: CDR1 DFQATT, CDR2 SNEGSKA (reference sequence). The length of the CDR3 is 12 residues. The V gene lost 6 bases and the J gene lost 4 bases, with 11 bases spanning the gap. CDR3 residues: CSAAGGADTQYF. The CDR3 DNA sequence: TGCAGTGCAGCAGGGGGGGCAGATACGCAGTATTTT.

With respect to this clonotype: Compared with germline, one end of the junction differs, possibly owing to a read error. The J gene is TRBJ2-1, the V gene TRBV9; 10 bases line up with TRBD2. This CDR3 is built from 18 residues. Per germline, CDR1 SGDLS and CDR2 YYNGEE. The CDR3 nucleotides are TGTGCCAGCAGCGTAGCTGCTAGCGGGGGCCTTACCTACGATGAGCAGTTCTTC. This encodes CASSVAASGGLTYDEQFF.

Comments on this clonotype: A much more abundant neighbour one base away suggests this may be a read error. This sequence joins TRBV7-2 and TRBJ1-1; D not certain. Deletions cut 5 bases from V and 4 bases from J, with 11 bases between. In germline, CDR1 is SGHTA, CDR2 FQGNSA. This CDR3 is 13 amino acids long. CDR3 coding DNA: TGTGCCAGCAGCCCCCGGTGGGCCACTGAAGCTTTCTTT. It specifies CASSPRWATEAFF.

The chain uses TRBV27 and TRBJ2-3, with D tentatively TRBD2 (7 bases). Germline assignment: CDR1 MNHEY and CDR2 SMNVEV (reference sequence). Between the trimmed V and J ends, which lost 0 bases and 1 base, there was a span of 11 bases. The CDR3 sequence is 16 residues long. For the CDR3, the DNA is TGTGCCAGCAGTTTATCTGTGCGGGGGCGCACAGATACGCAGTATTTT. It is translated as CASSLSVRGRTDTQYF.

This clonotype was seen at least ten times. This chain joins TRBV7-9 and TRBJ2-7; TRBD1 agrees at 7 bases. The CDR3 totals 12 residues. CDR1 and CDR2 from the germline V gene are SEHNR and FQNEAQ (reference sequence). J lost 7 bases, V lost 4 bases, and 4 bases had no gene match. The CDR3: CASSSDRAEQYF. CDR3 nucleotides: TGTGCCAGCAGCTCAGACAGGGCGGAGCAGTACTTC.

The CDR3, as DNA: TGTGCCAGCTCAAAAGGGGGATTCTCCTACAATGAGCAGTTCTTC. Translating it yields CASSKGGFSYNEQFF. This chain joins TRBV18 and TRBJ2-1; a possible D gene is TRBD1 (6 bases). This CDR3 contains 15 residues. Trimming stripped 5 bases from V and 0 bases from J, with 11 bases between. Germline V gene sequence: CDR1 KGHSH, CDR2 LQKENI.

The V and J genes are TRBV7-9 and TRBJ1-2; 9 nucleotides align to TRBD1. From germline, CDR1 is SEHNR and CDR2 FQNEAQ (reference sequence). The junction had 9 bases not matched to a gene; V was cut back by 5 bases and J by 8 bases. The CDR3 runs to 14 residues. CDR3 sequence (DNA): TGTGCCAGCAGCGGCCGGGACAGGGCGCTCGGCTACACCTTC. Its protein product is CASSGRDRALGYTF. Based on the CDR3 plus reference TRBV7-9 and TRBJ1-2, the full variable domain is DTGVSQNPRHKITKRGQNVTFRCDPISEHNRLYWYRQTLGQGPEFLTYFQNEAQLEKSRLLSDRFSAERPKGSFSTLEIQRTEQGDSAMYLCASSGRDRALGYTFGSGTRLTVV.

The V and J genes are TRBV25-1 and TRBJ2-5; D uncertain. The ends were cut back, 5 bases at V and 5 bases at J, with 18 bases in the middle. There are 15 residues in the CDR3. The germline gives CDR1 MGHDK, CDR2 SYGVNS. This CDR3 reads CASSIRFSTEETQYF. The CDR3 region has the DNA TGTGCCAGCAGTATCAGATTTAGTACGGAGGAGACCCAGTACTTC.

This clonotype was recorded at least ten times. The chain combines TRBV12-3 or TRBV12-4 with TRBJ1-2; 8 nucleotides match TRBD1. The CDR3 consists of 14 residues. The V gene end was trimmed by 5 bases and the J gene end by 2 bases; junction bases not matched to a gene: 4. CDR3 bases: TGTGCCAGCAGTAGACAGGGGCGAAACTATGGCTACACCTTC. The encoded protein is CASSRQGRNYGYTF.

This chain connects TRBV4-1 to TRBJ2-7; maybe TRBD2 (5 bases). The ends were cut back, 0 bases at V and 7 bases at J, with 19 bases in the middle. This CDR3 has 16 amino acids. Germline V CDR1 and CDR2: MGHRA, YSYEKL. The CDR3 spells CASSQDPGFLTGEQYF. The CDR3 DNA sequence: TGCGCCAGCAGCCAAGATCCGGGCTTTCTTACGGGGGAGCAGTACTTC.

The CDR3 sequence: CASSQEAIGTGWLGNEQFF. In nucleotides, the CDR3 is TGTGCCAGCAGCCAAGAAGCGATCGGGACGGGGTGGTTAGGGAATGAGCAGTTCTTC. The J gene is TRBJ2-1, the V gene TRBV4-2; D may correspond to TRBD1 or TRBD2 (5 bases each). V was pared by 0 bases and J by 7 bases, with 25 bases between. Per the germline V gene, CDR1 is LGHNA and CDR2 is YNFKEQ. The CDR3 is made up of 19 amino acids.